This T cell receptor (beta chain) was sequenced for a study of T cells of healthy individuals. The CDR3 contains 16 residues. Germline CDR1 reads MNHNY; CDR2 reads SVGAGI (reference sequence). TCRdb re-called the 5' RACE reads with MiXCR, one entry per CDR3 protein. The repertoire consists of some 82,000 distinct CDR3 sequences, with approximately 4.7% occurring once and the leading ten covering 6.5% to 8%. As concerns this clonotype: At one of its ends the junction is not consistent with the germline gene, which may arise from a read error.

This TCR derives from a female donor in good health. The gene calls are TRBV6-6 and TRBJ1-6; the D gene is possibly TRBD1 (6 bases). CDR3 bases: TGTGCCAGCAGTTACTCGGTCGGGGGCGCAGGTTCACCCATCCACTTT. Protein: CASSYSVGGAGSPIHF.